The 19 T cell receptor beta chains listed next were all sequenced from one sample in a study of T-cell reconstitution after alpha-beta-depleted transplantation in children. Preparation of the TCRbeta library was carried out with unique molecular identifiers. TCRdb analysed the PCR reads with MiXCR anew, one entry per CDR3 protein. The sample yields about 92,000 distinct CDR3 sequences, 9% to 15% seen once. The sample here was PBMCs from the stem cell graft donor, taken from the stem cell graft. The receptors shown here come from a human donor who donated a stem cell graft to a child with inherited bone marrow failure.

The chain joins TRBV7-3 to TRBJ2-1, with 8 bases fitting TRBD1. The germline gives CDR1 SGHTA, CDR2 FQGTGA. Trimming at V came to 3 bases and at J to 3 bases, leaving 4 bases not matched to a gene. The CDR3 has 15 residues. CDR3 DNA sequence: TGTGCCAGCAGCTTGACAGGGGAATTCTACAATGAGCAGTTCTTC. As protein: CASSLTGEFYNEQFF.

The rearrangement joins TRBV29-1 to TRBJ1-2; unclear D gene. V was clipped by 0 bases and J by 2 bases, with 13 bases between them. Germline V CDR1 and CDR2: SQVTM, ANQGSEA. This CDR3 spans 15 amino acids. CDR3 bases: TGCAGCGTTGAAGATCTTGTCCAGGTCAACTATGGCTACACCTTC. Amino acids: CSVEDLVQVNYGYTF.

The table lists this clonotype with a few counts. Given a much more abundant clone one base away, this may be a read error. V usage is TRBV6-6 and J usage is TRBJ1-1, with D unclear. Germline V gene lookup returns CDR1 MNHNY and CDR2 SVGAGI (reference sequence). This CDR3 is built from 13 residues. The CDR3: CASISAGNAEAFF. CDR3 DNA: TGTGCCAGCATCTCGGCGGGGAACGCTGAAGCTTTCTTT.

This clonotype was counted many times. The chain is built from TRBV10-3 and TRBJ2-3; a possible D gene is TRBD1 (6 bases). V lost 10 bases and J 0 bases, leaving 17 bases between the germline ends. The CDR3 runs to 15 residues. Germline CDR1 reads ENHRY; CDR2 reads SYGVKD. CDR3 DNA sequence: TGTGCCACCCTTAGACAGGACTCTAGCACAGATACGCAGTATTTT. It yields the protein CATLRQDSSTDTQYF.

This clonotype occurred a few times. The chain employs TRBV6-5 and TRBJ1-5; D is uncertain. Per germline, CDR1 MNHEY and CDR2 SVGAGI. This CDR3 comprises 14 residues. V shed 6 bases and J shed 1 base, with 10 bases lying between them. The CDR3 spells CASSPASSNQPQHF. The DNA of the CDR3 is TGTGCCAGCAGCCCAGCCAGCAGCAATCAGCCCCAGCATTTT.

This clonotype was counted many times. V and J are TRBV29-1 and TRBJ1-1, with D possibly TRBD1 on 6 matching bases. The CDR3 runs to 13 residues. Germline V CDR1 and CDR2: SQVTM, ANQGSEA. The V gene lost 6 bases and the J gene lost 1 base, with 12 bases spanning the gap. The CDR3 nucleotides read TGCAGCGTGAATGGACAGCCGAACACTGAAGCTTTCTTT. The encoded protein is CSVNGQPNTEAFF.

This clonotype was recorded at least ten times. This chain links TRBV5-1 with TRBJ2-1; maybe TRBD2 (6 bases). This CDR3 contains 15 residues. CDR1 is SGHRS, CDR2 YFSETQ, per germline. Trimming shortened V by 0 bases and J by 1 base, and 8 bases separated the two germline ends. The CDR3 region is CASSLAGLSYNEQFF. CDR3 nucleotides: TGCGCCAGCAGCTTGGCGGGACTTTCCTACAATGAGCAGTTCTTC.

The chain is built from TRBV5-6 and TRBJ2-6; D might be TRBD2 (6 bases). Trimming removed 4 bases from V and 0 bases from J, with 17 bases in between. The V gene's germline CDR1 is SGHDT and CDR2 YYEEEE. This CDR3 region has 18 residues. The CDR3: CASSGGSLGYSGANVLTF. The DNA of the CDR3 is TGTGCCAGCAGCGGAGGGAGCCTAGGGTACTCTGGGGCCAACGTCCTGACTTTC.

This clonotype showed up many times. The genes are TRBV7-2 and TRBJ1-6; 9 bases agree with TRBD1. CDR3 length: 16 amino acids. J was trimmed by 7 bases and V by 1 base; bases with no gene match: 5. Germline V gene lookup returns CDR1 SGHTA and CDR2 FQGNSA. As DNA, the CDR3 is TGTGCCAGCAGCTTAGGGGGGACAGGGTTAAATTCACCCCTCCACTTT. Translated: CASSLGGTGLNSPLHF.

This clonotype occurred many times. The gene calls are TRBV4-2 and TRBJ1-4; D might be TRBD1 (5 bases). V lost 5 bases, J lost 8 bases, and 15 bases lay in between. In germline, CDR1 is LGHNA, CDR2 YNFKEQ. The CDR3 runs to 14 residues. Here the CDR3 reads CASSERGVEEKLFF. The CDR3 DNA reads TGTGCCAGCAGCGAAAGGGGTGTTGAAGAAAAACTGTTTTTT.

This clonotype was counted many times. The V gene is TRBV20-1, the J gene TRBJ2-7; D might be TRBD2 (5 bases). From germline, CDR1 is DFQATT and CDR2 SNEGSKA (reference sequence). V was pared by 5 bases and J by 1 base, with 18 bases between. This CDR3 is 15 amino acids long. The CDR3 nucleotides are TGCAGTGCTCACCCCGCCCAGCGGCCTTCCTACGAGCAGTACTTC. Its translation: CSAHPAQRPSYEQYF.

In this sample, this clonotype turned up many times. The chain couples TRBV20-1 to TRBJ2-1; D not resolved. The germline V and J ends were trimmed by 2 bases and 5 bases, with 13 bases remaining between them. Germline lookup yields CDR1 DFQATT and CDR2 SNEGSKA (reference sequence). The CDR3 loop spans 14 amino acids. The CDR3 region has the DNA TGCAGTGCTAGACCGTTCGGGCGAAACAATGAGCAGTTCTTC. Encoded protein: CSARPFGRNNEQFF.

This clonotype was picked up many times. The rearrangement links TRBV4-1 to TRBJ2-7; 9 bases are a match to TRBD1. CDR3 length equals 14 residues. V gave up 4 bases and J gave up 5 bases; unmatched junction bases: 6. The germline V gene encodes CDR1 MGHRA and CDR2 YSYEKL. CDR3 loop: CASSPGTGSHEQYF. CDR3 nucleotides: TGCGCCAGCAGCCCCGGGACAGGGTCCCACGAGCAGTACTTC.

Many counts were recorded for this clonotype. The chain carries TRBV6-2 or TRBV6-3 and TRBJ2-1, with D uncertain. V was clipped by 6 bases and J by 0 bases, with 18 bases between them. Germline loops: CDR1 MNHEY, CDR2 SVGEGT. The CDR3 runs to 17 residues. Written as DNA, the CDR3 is TGTGCCAGCAGCGATCCCCCGACCGTTATCTCCTACAATGAGCAGTTCTTC. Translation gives CASSDPPTVISYNEQFF.

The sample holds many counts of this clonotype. CDR3 DNA sequence: TGTGCCAGCAGCGCGGCCGGGACAGGGTATTACAATGAGCAGTTCTTC. This gives the protein CASSAAGTGYYNEQFF. The V and J genes are TRBV6-2 or TRBV6-3 and TRBJ2-1, with 9 positions matching TRBD1. Germline V CDR1 and CDR2: MNHEY, SVGEGT. V gave up 6 bases and J gave up 4 bases; unmatched junction bases: 10. The CDR3 consists of 16 residues.

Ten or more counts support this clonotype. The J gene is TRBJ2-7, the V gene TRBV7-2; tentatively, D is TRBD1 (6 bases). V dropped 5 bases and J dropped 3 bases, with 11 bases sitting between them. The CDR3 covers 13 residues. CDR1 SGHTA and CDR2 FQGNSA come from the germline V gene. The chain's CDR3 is CASSPGTYYEQYF. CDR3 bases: TGTGCCAGCAGCCCCGGGACATACTACGAGCAGTACTTC.

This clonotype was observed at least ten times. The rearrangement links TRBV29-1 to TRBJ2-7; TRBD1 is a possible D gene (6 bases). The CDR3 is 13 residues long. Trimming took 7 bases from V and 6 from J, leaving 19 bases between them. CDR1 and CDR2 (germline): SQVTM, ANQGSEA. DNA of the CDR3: TGCAGCGCCTCCTCGGACAGCCTCGGCGAGCAGTACTTC. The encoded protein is CSASSDSLGEQYF.

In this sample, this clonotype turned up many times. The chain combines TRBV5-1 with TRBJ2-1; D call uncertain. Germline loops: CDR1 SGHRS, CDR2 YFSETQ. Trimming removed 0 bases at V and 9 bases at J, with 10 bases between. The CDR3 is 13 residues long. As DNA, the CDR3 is TGCGCCAGCAGCTTGGACGACAACATTGAGCAGTTCTTC. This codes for CASSLDDNIEQFF. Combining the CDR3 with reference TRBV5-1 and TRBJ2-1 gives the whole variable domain KAGVTQTPRYLIKTRGQQVTLSCSPISGHRSVSWYQQTPGQGLQFLFEYFSETQRNKGNFPGRFSGRQFSNSRSEMNVSTLELGDSALYLCASSLDDNIEQFFGPGTRLTVL.

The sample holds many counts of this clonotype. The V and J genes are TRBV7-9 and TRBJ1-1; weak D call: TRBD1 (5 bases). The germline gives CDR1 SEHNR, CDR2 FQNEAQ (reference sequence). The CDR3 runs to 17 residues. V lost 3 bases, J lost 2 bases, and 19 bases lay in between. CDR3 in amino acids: CASSFVRGGRINTEAFF. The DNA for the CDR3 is TGTGCCAGCAGCTTCGTCCGGGGGGGGAGAATCAACACTGAAGCTTTCTTT.